These 19 T cell receptor beta chains originate from one sample sequenced in a study of control samples from healthy donors and cancer patients. This table comes from immunoSEQ multiplex PCR, and its TCRdb copy is limited to in-frame clones, with some not included. The repertoire has under 150,000 clones, about 95% of them found once; the top ten carry about 3.5%. The specimen was blood. These receptors all stem from a man between 25 and 39 years old in good health.

This clone was picked up a small number of times. V is TRBV6-5 and J is TRBJ1-1; 9 nucleotides align to TRBD1. Trimming took 4 bases from V and 1 from J; bases not matched to a gene: 1. CDR3 length equals 14 residues. The germline V gene has CDR1 MNHEY and CDR2 SVGAGI. The CDR3, as DNA: TGTGCCAGCAGTTTGGGACAGGGGAACACTGAAGCTTTCTTT. It codes for CASSLGQGNTEAFF.

The V call is TRBV28, the J call TRBJ1-2; D ambiguous. This CDR3 contains 12 residues. Looked up from germline, CDR1 is MDHEN and CDR2 is SYDVKM. The V and J ends lost 6 bases and 1 base respectively, with 6 bases between them. As DNA, the CDR3 is TGTGCCAGCAGAGTACTTAACTATGGCTACACCTTC. This codes for CASRVLNYGYTF.

The V call is TRBV2, the J call TRBJ1-1; 8 bases are shared with TRBD1. There are 16 residues in the CDR3. The trim removed 10 bases at V and 0 bases at J, leaving 13 bases unmatched. The germline gives CDR1 SNHLY, CDR2 FYNNEI. The CDR3 spells CATPQTGTGMNTEAFF. CDR3 DNA sequence: TGTGCCACCCCCCAAACCGGGACAGGTATGAACACTGAAGCTTTCTTT.

The rearrangement links TRBV5-1 to TRBJ2-3; TRBD2 matches at 12 bases. CDR1 is SGHRS, CDR2 YFSETQ, per germline. The CDR3 is 17 amino acids. With 0 bases clipped from V and 6 bases from J, the junction kept 8 bases outside the gene matches. The CDR3 nucleotides read TGCGCCAGCAGCTTGGGGCCTAGCGGGGGGGCCGAGGATACGCAGTATTTT. This sequence encodes CASSLGPSGGAEDTQYF.

This rearrangement joins TRBV28 to TRBJ1-2; 10 bases line up with TRBD1. Losses at the gene ends were 4 bases for V and 3 bases for J; bases not matched to a gene: 5. The CDR3 totals 15 residues. Looked up from germline, CDR1 is MDHEN and CDR2 is SYDVKM. CDR3 in amino acids: CASSSDRGQDYGYTF. The CDR3 region has the DNA TGTGCCAGCAGTTCCGACAGGGGGCAGGACTATGGCTACACCTTC.

The rearrangement uses TRBV7-9 and TRBJ1-5; a weak D match, TRBD1 (6 bases). The CDR3 length is 15 residues. Germline V gene sequence: CDR1 SEHNR, CDR2 FQNEAQ (reference sequence). V lost 5 bases and J 8 bases, leaving 19 bases between the germline ends. The CDR3 sequence is CASSPIRGRMEPQHF. The CDR3 DNA follows: TGTGCCAGCAGCCCGATCCGGGGGCGGATGGAGCCCCAGCATTTT. Drawing the rest from reference TRBV7-9 and TRBJ1-5, the complete variable domain is DTGVSQNPRHKITKRGQNVTFRCDPISEHNRLYWYRQTLGQGPEFLTYFQNEAQLEKSRLLSDRFSAERPKGSFSTLEIQRTEQGDSAMYLCASSPIRGRMEPQHFGDGTRLSIL.

The V gene is TRBV28, the J gene TRBJ2-5; 7 bases are a match to TRBD2. Looked up from germline, CDR1 is MDHEN and CDR2 is SYDVKM. Trimming at V came to 7 bases and at J to 7 bases, leaving 6 bases not matched to a gene. This CDR3 comprises 12 residues. Here the CDR3 DNA reads TGTGCCAGCACCTTGGGCGGGGGGACCCAGTACTTC. It translates to CASTLGGGTQYF.

This clone was seen a single time. The V call is TRBV6-5, the J call TRBJ1-4, with 10 bases lining up with TRBD1. With 5 bases clipped from V and 7 bases from J, the junction kept 7 bases outside the gene matches. The CDR3 is 15 amino acids. Per germline, CDR1 MNHEY and CDR2 SVGAGI. The CDR3 DNA sequence: TGTGCCAGCAGTCAGACAGGGGGCTCGGGTGAAAAACTGTTTTTT. Translating gives CASSQTGGSGEKLFF.

This clone was seen only once. The J gene is TRBJ2-1, the V gene TRBV11-3, with a possible D match to TRBD2 (6 bases). Per the germline V gene, CDR1 is SGHNT and CDR2 is YENEEA. The CDR3 has 15 residues. Trimming left V 5 bases short and J 0 bases short, with 11 bases between. CDR3: CASSADGSSYNEQFF. The CDR3 DNA sequence: TGTGCCAGCAGCGCGGACGGGAGCTCCTACAATGAGCAGTTCTTC.

This rearrangement joins TRBV7-2 to TRBJ2-2, with D possibly TRBD1 on 5 matching bases. From germline, CDR1 is SGHTA and CDR2 FQGNSA. V dropped 1 base and J dropped 1 base, with 16 bases sitting between them. The CDR3 consists of 18 residues. CDR3 nucleotides: TGTGCCAGCAGCTTAGTTCCCGGCAGGGCCGGGAACACCGGGGAGCTGTTTTTT. As protein: CASSLVPGRAGNTGELFF.

This chain joins TRBV4-3 and TRBJ2-7, with D possibly TRBD2 on 6 matching bases. CDR3 length equals 15 residues. Germline V lookup: CDR1 LGHNA, CDR2 YSLEER. V lost 0 bases and J lost 2, with 11 bases in between. CDR3 bases: TGCGCCAGCAGCCAAGAACCCGGGGGAACCTACGAGCAGTACTTC. Its translation: CASSQEPGGTYEQYF.

This rearrangement joins TRBV7-2 to TRBJ2-7; perhaps TRBD1 as D (6 bases). In germline, CDR1 is SGHTA, CDR2 FQGNSA. V lost 0 bases, J lost 3 bases, and 12 bases lay in between. This CDR3 contains 15 residues. The CDR3 nucleotides read TGTGCCAGCAGCTTAGCCACGGGACATTTCTACGAGCAGTACTTC. Amino acid sequence: CASSLATGHFYEQYF.

The chain carries TRBV5-6 and TRBJ1-2; the D is unclear. Trimming left V 5 bases short and J 8 bases short, with 22 bases between. The CDR3 contains 15 residues. Germline CDR1 is SGHDT and CDR2 is YYEEEE. The CDR3 region has the DNA TGTGCCAGCAGGGGTTTGGCGAGCCCGAAAGAGGGCTACACCTTC. This encodes CASRGLASPKEGYTF.

The V call is TRBV4-3, the J call TRBJ1-2; TRBD1 might be the D (5 bases). V was shortened by 0 bases and J by 0 bases, with 11 bases between the two germline ends. Germline CDR1 reads LGHNA; CDR2 reads YSLEER. The CDR3 is made up of 16 amino acids. In nucleotides, the CDR3 is TGCGCCAGCAGCCAAGATCCAACAGGAGCTAACTATGGCTACACCTTC. Encoded protein: CASSQDPTGANYGYTF.

V gene TRBV7-9 combines with J gene TRBJ1-3, with no clear D. Trimming stripped 1 base from V and 4 bases from J, with 11 bases between. Germline CDR1 reads SEHNR; CDR2 reads FQNEAQ (reference sequence). This CDR3 region has 15 residues. CDR3 sequence (DNA): TGTGCCAGCAGCTTAGGGCGCGAGCAGGGAAACACCATATATTTT. It encodes CASSLGREQGNTIYF.

The rearrangement joins TRBV7-9 to TRBJ2-6; D gene ambiguous. V was trimmed by 0 bases and J by 0 bases, leaving 3 bases between them. The CDR3 spans 15 residues. Germline CDR1 is SEHNR and CDR2 is FQNEAQ (reference sequence). CDR3: CASSLAGSGANVLTF. The CDR3, as DNA: TGTGCCAGCAGCTTAGCCGGCTCTGGGGCCAACGTCCTGACTTTC.

The J gene is TRBJ2-3, the V gene TRBV7-9, with 8 bases lining up with TRBD2. V trimming: 5 bases; J trimming: 4 bases; junction bases outside the gene matches: 8. This CDR3 is 15 amino acids long. The V gene's germline CDR1 is SEHNR and CDR2 FQNEAQ (reference sequence). The chain's CDR3 is CASSTPAGGSDTQYF. CDR3 bases: TGTGCCAGCAGCACCCCTGCGGGGGGCTCAGATACGCAGTATTTT.

This chain joins TRBV28 and TRBJ1-5; D not resolved. The CDR3 covers 15 residues. Germline CDR1 is MDHEN and CDR2 is SYDVKM. V was trimmed by 3 bases and J by 6 bases, leaving 15 bases between them. The CDR3 DNA is TGTGCCAGCAGTTTCATCCGGGAGGTGTTTCAGCCCCAGCATTTT. It yields the protein CASSFIREVFQPQHF.

The chain employs TRBV4-2 and TRBJ1-1, with D hard to call. The germline CDR1 and CDR2 sequences are LGHNA and YNFKEQ. Between the trimmed V and J ends, which lost 4 bases and 7 bases, there was a span of 19 bases. This CDR3 has 15 residues. For the CDR3, the DNA is TGTGCCAGCAGCCCTCCTCCGGCCAGGAGAAGTGAAGCTTTCTTT. Translation gives CASSPPPARRSEAFF.